The 22 T cell receptor beta chains below come from one sample, sequenced in a study of blood T cell repertoires in COVID-19. Repertoires were generated with immunoSEQ multiplex PCR, while TCRdb's copy carries only in-frame clones and drops some. The sample gives about 160,000 clones, roughly 83% of which show up once; roughly 15% is in the top ten. The source material was peripheral blood. These receptors originate from a man between 18 and 35 years old with active or convalescent COVID-19.

The gene calls are TRBV5-1 and TRBJ2-7, with D unclear. The CDR3 length is 15 residues. Germline assignment: CDR1 SGHRS and CDR2 YFSETQ. V lost 4 bases and J lost 3, with 17 bases in between. CDR3 bases: TGCGCCAGCAGCCCGAGGCGAGTAGACCACTACGAGCAGTACTTC. It is translated as CASSPRRVDHYEQYF.

The rearrangement uses TRBV27 and TRBJ2-1; 7 positions agree with TRBD2. Trimming at V came to 6 bases and at J to 6 bases, leaving 14 bases not matched to a gene. The CDR3 consists of 16 residues. Per germline, CDR1 MNHEY and CDR2 SMNVEV (reference sequence). The CDR3 nucleotides are TGTGCCAGCAGCCCCTTTGGGGTAGCGGGCACCAATGAGCAGTTCTTC. Its protein product is CASSPFGVAGTNEQFF.

V and J are TRBV7-8 and TRBJ1-1; D is unclear. The CDR3 has 14 amino acids. Germline assignment: CDR1 SGHVS and CDR2 FQNEAQ. Deletions cut 3 bases from V and 0 bases from J, with 8 bases between. The CDR3, as DNA: TGTGCCAGCAGCTTCGCAAGCATGAACACTGAAGCTTTCTTT. Amino acids: CASSFASMNTEAFF.

The CDR3 DNA reads as TGTGCCAGCAGCCAAGCCAGGGGATACACCGGGGAGCTGTTTTTT. This codes for CASSQARGYTGELFF. The genes are TRBV6-2 or TRBV6-3 and TRBJ2-2; tentative D call: TRBD1 (6 bases). Germline V gene data show CDR1 as MNHEY and CDR2 as SVGEGT. Trimming cost V 6 bases and J 3 bases, with 14 bases left between them. The CDR3 runs 15 residues.

The chain employs TRBV19 and TRBJ1-4; 8 positions agree with TRBD1. CDR1 is LNHDA and CDR2 is SQIVND in the germline V gene (reference sequence). The trim removed 3 bases at V and 10 bases at J, leaving 7 bases unmatched. The CDR3 is made up of 14 amino acids. CDR3 in DNA: TGTGCCAGTAGTATGGACAGGGAGGAAGGAAAACTGTTTTTT. It encodes CASSMDREEGKLFF.

This clone appeared a few times. The CDR3 sequence is CASSEGPYTGQDITGELFF. The CDR3 DNA is TGTGCCAGCAGTGAAGGTCCTTACACCGGCCAGGACATCACCGGGGAGCTGTTTTTT. This sequence joins TRBV6-1 and TRBJ2-2; D is possibly TRBD1 (5 bases). The germline V gene has CDR1 MNHNS and CDR2 SASEGT. This CDR3 comprises 19 residues. Trimming cost V 1 base and J 4 bases, with 22 bases left between them.

V usage is TRBV19 and J usage is TRBJ1-3, with TRBD1 matching 9 bases. Per the germline V gene, CDR1 is LNHDA and CDR2 is SQIVND (reference sequence). This CDR3 has 13 residues. V lost 8 bases, J lost 2 bases, and 1 base stayed unmatched. For the CDR3, the DNA is TGTGCCAGTCGACAGGGGGCTGGAAACACCATATATTTT. Translating gives CASRQGAGNTIYF.

The chain uses TRBV27 and TRBJ2-7; 9 nucleotides line up with TRBD1. Trimming at V came to 4 bases and at J to 0 bases, leaving 7 bases not matched to a gene. CDR3 size: 16 residues. The germline V gene has CDR1 MNHEY and CDR2 SMNVEV (reference sequence). CDR3 sequence reads: CASSSPTGGISYEQYF. In nucleotides, the CDR3 is TGTGCCAGCAGTTCCCCAACAGGGGGCATCTCCTACGAGCAGTACTTC.

The rearrangement uses TRBV2 and TRBJ2-1; no clear D. Germline CDR1 and CDR2: SNHLY and FYNNEI. The CDR3 is 16 amino acids. V was shortened by 4 bases and J by 0 bases, with 13 bases between the two germline ends. CDR3 residues: CASSVMGISSYNEQFF. CDR3 bases: TGTGCCAGCAGTGTTATGGGCATTAGCTCCTACAATGAGCAGTTCTTC.

The chain carries TRBV19 and TRBJ1-5, with D possibly TRBD1 on 5 matching bases. V was clipped by 6 bases and J by 4 bases, with 10 bases between them. CDR1 is LNHDA and CDR2 is SQIVND in the germline V gene (reference sequence). The CDR3 is 13 amino acids. The CDR3 here is CASSPTVNQPQHF. The CDR3 DNA follows: TGTGCCAGTAGCCCGACAGTGAATCAGCCCCAGCATTTT.

V gene TRBV29-1 combines with J gene TRBJ2-1; TRBD1 aligns across 8 bases. This CDR3 region has 14 residues. Germline V gene data show CDR1 as SQVTM and CDR2 as ANQGSEA. V was pared by 3 bases and J by 2 bases, with 3 bases of the junction left unmatched. Written as DNA, the CDR3 is TGCAGCGTTGACGGACAGGGCCCCTACAATGAGCAGTTCTTC. The encoded protein is CSVDGQGPYNEQFF.

This chain links TRBV13 with TRBJ1-6, with a possible D match to TRBD1 (6 bases). The CDR3 loop spans 12 amino acids. The V and J ends lost 6 bases and 8 bases respectively, with 8 bases between them. Per the germline V gene, CDR1 is PRHDT and CDR2 is FYEKMQ (reference sequence). The CDR3 nucleotides are TGTGCCAGCAGGTACAGGGATTCACCCCTCCACTTT. It encodes CASRYRDSPLHF. Combining the CDR3 with reference TRBV13 and TRBJ1-6 gives the whole variable domain AAGVIQSPRHLIKEKRETATLKCYPIPRHDTVYWYQQGPGQDPQFLISFYEKMQSDKGSIPDRFSAQQFSDYHSELNMSSLELGDSALYFCASRYRDSPLHFGNGTRLTVT.

This clone was seen just once. The chain has TRBV5-1 and TRBJ2-1; 10 bases map to TRBD2. CDR1 and CDR2 from the germline V gene are SGHRS and YFSETQ. This CDR3 contains 15 residues. After removal of 2 bases from V and 3 bases from J, the junction contained 2 bases not matched to a gene. The CDR3: CASSFLAGDYNEQFF. CDR3 coding DNA: TGCGCCAGCAGCTTCCTAGCGGGAGACTACAATGAGCAGTTCTTC. Full variable domain (outside the CDR3, taken from reference TRBV5-1 and TRBJ2-1): KAGVTQTPRYLIKTRGQQVTLSCSPISGHRSVSWYQQTPGQGLQFLFEYFSETQRNKGNFPGRFSGRQFSNSRSEMNVSTLELGDSALYLCASSFLAGDYNEQFFGPGTRLTVL.

This sequence joins TRBV6-5 and TRBJ2-5; D is possibly TRBD1 (5 bases). The length of the CDR3 is 14 residues. The germline CDR1 and CDR2 sequences are MNHEY and SVGAGI. Trimming took off 6 bases at V and 9 bases at J, with 20 bases between the two ends. CDR3 coding DNA: TGTGCCAGCAGCTCCAATCAGGGTACTCGGGCCCAGTACTTC. This codes for CASSSNQGTRAQYF.

The CDR3 DNA follows: TGTGCCAGCAGTTTATTCCCTGCCGGGACAGTCGAAAAACTGTTTTTT. Translation gives CASSLFPAGTVEKLFF. The V gene is TRBV27, the J gene TRBJ1-4; 7 bases fit TRBD1. There are 16 residues in the CDR3. With 1 base clipped from V and 8 bases from J, the junction kept 10 bases outside the gene matches. CDR1 and CDR2 (germline): MNHEY, SMNVEV (reference sequence).

The chain has TRBV5-6 and TRBJ1-2; no clear D gene. From germline, CDR1 is SGHDT and CDR2 YYEEEE. Trimming stripped 0 bases from V and 0 bases from J, with 9 bases between. This CDR3 has 15 residues. CDR3 in DNA: TGTGCCAGCAGCTTGGATGTGGGAGCTAACTATGGCTACACCTTC. It codes for CASSLDVGANYGYTF.

The DNA of the CDR3 is TGCAGCGTTAGGACGCCCCTCACCGGACAGATGACTTACGAGCAGTACTTC. This codes for CSVRTPLTGQMTYEQYF. The gene calls are TRBV29-1 and TRBJ2-7, with a possible D match to TRBD1 (6 bases). Trimming cost V 5 bases and J 4 bases, with 27 bases left between them. The germline CDR1 and CDR2 sequences are SQVTM and ANQGSEA. CDR3 size: 17 residues.

V is TRBV18 and J is TRBJ2-3; 8 nucleotides line up with TRBD2. Germline assignment: CDR1 KGHSH and CDR2 LQKENI. Unmatched junction bases numbered 8, after V lost 2 bases and J lost 4 bases. The CDR3 runs 16 residues. The CDR3 loop is CASSPGVAGPPDTQYF. Here the CDR3 DNA reads TGTGCCAGCTCACCAGGGGTAGCGGGGCCCCCAGATACGCAGTATTTT.

CDR3 loop: CASSQYRGSLSGELFF. The CDR3 DNA reads as TGCGCCAGCAGCCAATATCGCGGGAGCCTTTCCGGGGAGCTGTTTTTT. The chain combines TRBV4-3 with TRBJ2-2; 7 bases are a match to TRBD2. The J segment lost 6 bases and the V segment lost 2 bases, leaving 9 bases of the junction unmatched. Germline V CDR1 and CDR2: LGHNA, YSLEER. The CDR3 contains 16 residues.

This clone was picked up a small number of times. This rearrangement joins TRBV9 to TRBJ2-1, with 15 nucleotides matching TRBD2. J was trimmed by 5 bases and V by 0 bases; bases with no gene match: 12. There are 20 residues in the CDR3. Germline CDR1 reads SGDLS; CDR2 reads YYNGEE. CDR3 amino acids: CASSVVPGLAGGNRDNEQFF. Here the CDR3 DNA reads TGTGCCAGCAGCGTAGTCCCCGGACTAGCGGGGGGGAATCGCGACAATGAGCAGTTCTTC.

In DNA form, the CDR3 reads TGTGCCAGTAGTATGGGAGGGTCATACAATGAGCAGTTCTTC. Translating gives CASSMGGSYNEQFF. V is TRBV19 and J is TRBJ2-1, with 7 positions matching TRBD2. The CDR3 is 14 residues long. Germline V gene sequence: CDR1 LNHDA, CDR2 SQIVND (reference sequence). Germline trimming cut 3 bases from V and 4 bases from J; bases unmatched to any gene: 3.

This clone showed up just a few times. The rearrangement uses TRBV19 and TRBJ1-2, with D perhaps TRBD1 (6 bases). V lost 5 bases and J lost 4, with 23 bases in between. CDR3 size: 17 residues. The germline gives CDR1 LNHDA, CDR2 SQIVND (reference sequence). The DNA of the CDR3 is TGTGCCAGTAGTCGAGGGTCCACAGGGCGGAGCCCCTATGGCTACACCTTC. This gives the protein CASSRGSTGRSPYGYTF.